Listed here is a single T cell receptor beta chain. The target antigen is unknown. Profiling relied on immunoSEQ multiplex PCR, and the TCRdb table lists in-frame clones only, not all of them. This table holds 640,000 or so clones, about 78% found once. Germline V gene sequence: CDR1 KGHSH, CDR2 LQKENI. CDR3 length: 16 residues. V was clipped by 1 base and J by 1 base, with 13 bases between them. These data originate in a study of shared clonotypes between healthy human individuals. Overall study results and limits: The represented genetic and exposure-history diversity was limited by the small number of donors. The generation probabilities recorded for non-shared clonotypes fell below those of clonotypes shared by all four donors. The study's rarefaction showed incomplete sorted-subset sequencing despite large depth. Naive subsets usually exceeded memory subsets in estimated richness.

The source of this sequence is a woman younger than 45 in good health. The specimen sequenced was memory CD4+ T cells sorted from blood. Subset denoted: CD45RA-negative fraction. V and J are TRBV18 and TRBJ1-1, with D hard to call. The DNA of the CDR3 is TGTGCCAGCTCACCACAGGTCAAATCAAAGAACACTGAAGCTTTCTTT. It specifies CASSPQVKSKNTEAFF.